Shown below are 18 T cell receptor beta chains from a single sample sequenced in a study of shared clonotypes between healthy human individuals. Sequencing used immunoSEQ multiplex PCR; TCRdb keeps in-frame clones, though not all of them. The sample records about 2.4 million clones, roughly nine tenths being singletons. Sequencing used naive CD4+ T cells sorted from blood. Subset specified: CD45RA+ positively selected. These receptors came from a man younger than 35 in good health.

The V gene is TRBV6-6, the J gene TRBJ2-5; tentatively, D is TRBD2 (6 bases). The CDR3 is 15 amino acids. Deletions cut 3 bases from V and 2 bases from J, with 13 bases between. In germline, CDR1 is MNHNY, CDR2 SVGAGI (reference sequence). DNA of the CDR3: TGTGCCAGCAGTTATGCCGGGGAGGCGCAAGAGACCCAGTACTTC. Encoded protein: CASSYAGEAQETQYF.

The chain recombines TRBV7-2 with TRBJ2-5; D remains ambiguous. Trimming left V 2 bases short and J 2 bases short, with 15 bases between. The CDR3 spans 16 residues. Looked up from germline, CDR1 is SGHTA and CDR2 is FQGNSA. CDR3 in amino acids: CASSLIVGIVQETQYF. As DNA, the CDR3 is TGTGCCAGCAGCTTAATCGTGGGGATAGTTCAAGAGACCCAGTACTTC.

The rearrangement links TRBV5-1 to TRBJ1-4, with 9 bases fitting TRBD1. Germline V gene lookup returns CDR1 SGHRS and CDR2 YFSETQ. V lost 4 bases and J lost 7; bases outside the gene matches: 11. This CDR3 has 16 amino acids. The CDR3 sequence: CASSLNNGQGSEKLFF. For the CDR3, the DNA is TGCGCCAGCAGCCTAAACAACGGACAGGGGTCTGAAAAACTGTTTTTT.

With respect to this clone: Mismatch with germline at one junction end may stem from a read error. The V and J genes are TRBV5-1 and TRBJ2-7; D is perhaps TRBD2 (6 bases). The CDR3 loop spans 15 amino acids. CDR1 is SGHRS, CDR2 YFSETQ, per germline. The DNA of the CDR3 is TGCGCCAGCAGCTTGTCAGCACTAGCCTCCAACGAGCAGTACTTC. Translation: CASSLSALASNEQYF.

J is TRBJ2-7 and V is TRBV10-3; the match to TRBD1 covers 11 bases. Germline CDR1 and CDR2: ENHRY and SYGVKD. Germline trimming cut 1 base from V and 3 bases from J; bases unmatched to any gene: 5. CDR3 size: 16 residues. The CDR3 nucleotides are TGTGCCATCAGTGAGTGGGACAGGGGGAGTCTCTACGAGCAGTACTTC. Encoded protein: CAISEWDRGSLYEQYF.

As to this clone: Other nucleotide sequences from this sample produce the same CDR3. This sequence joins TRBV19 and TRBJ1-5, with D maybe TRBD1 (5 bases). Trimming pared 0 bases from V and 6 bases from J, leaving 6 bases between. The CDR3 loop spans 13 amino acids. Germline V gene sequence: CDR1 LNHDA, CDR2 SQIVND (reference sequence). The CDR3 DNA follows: TGTGCCAGTAGTATAGAGGGGGGTCAGCCCCAGCATTTT. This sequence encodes CASSIEGGQPQHF.

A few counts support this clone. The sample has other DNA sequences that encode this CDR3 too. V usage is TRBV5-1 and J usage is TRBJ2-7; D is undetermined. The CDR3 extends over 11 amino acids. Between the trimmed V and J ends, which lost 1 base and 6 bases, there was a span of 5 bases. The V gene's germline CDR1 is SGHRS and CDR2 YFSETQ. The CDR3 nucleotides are TGCGCCAGCAGCTTGTCGGGCGAGCAGTACTTC. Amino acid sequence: CASSLSGEQYF.

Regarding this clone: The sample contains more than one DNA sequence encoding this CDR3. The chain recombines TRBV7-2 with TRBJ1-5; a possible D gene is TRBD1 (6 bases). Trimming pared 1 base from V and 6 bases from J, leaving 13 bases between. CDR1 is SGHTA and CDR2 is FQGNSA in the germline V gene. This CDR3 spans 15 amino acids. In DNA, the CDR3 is TGTGCCAGCAGCTTAGATGGGGGCAAGGGTCAGCCCCAGCATTTT. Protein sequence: CASSLDGGKGQPQHF.

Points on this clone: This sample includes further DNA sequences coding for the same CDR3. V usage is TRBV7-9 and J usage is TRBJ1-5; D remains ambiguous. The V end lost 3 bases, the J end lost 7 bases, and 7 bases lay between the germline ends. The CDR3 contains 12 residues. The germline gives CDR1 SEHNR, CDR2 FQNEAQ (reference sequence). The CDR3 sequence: CASSFPGQPQHF. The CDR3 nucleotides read TGTGCCAGCAGCTTCCCGGGGCAGCCCCAGCATTTT.

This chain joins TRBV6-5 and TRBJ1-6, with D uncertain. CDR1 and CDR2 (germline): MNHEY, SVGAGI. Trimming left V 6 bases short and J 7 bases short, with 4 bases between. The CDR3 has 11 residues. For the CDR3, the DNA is TGTGCCAGCAGCGAAAATTCACCCCTCCACTTT. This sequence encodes CASSENSPLHF.

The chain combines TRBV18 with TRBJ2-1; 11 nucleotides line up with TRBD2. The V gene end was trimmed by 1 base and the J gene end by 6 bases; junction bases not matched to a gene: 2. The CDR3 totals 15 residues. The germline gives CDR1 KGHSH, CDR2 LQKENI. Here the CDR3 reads CASSPLAGGSNEQFF. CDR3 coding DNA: TGTGCCAGCTCACCACTAGCGGGGGGGTCCAATGAGCAGTTCTTC.

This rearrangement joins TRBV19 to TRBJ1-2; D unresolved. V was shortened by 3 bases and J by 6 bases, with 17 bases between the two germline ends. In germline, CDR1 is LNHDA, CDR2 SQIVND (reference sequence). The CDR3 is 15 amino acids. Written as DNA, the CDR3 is TGTGCCAGTAGTATCCGGGCCGTACATGTAGATGGCTACACCTTC. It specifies CASSIRAVHVDGYTF.

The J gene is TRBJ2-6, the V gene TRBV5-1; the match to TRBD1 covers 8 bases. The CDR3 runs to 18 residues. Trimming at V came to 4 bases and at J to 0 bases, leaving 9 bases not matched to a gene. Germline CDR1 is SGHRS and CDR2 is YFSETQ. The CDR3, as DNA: TGCGCCAGCAGCCCGGCAGGGGGCGATCCCTCTGGGGCCAACGTCCTGACTTTC. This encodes CASSPAGGDPSGANVLTF.

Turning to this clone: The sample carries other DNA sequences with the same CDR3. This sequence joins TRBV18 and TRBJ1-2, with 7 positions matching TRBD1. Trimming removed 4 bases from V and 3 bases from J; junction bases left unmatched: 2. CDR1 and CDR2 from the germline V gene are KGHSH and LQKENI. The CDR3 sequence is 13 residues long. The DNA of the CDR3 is TGTGCCAGCTCACAGGGGGCCGACTATGGCTACACCTTC. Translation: CASSQGADYGYTF.

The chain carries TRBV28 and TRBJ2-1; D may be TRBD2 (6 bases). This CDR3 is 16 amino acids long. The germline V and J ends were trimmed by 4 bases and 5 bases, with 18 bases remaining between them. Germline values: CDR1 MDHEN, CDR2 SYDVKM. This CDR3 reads CASSSLRLVPNNEQFF. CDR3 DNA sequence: TGTGCCAGCAGTTCCCTTCGACTAGTCCCCAACAATGAGCAGTTCTTC.

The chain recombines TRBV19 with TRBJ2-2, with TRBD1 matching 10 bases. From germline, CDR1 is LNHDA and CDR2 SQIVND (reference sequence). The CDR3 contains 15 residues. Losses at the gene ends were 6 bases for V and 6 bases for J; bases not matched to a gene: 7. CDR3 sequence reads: CASSGQGVIAGELFF. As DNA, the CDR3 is TGTGCCAGTAGCGGACAGGGGGTTATCGCCGGGGAGCTGTTTTTT.

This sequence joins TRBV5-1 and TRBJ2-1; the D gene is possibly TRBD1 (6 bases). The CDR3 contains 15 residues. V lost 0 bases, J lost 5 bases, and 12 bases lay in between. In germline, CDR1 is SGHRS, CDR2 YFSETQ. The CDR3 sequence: CASSLVGTPNNEQFF. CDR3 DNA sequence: TGCGCCAGCAGCTTGGTCGGGACACCTAACAATGAGCAGTTCTTC.

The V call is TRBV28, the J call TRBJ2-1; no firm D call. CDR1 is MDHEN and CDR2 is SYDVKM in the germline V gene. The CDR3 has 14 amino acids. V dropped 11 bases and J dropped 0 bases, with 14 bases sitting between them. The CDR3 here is CAGSKGYSYNEQFF. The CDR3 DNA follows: TGTGCCGGATCCAAGGGATACTCCTACAATGAGCAGTTCTTC. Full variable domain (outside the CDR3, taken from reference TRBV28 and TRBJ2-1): DVKVTQSSRYLVKRTGEKVFLECVQDMDHENMFWYRQDPGLGLRLIYFSYDVKMKEKGDIPEGYSVSREKKERFSLILESASTNQTSMYLCAGSKGYSYNEQFFGPGTRLTVL.